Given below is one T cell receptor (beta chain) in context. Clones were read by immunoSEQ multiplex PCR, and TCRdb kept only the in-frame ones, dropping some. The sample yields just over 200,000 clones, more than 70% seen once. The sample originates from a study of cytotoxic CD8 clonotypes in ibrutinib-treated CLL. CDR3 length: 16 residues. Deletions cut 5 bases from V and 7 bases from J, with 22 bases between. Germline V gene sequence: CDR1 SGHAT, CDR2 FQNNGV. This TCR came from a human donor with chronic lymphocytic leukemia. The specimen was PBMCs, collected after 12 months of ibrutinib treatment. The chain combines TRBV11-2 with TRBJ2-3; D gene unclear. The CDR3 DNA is TGTGCCAGCAGCCCCCCTATACTGGTGGGTTTTAATACGCAGTATTTT. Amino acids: CASSPPILVGFNTQYF.